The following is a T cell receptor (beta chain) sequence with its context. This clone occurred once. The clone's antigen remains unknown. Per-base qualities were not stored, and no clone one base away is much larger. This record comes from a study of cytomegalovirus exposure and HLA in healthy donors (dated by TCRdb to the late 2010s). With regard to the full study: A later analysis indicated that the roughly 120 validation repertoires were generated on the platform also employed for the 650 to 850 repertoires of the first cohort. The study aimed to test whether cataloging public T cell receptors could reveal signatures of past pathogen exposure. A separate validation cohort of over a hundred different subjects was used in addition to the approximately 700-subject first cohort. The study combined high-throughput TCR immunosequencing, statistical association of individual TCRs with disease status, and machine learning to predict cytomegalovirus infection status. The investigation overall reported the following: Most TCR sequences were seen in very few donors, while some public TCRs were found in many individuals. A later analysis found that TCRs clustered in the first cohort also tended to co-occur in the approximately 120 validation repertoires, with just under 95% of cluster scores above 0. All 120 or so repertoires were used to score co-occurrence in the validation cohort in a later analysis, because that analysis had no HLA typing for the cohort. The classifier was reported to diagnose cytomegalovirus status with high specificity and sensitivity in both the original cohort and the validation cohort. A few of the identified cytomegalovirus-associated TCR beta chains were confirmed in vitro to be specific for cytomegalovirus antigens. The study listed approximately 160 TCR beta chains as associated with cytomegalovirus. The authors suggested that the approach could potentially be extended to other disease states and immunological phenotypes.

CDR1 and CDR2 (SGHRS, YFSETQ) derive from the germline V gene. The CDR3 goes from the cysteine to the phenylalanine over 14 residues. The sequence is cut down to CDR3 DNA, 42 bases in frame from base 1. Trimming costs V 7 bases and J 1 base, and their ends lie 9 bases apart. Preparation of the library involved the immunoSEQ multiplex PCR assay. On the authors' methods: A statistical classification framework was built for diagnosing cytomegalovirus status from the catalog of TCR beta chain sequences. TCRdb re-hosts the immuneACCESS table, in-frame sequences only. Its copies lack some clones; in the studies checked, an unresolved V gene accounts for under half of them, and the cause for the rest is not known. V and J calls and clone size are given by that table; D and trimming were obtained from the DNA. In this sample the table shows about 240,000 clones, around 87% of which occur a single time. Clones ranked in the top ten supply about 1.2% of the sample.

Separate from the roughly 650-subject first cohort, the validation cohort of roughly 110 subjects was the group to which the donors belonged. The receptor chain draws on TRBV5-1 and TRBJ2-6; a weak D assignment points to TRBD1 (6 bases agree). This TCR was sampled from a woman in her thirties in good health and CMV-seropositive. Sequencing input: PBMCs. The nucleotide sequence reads TGCGCCAGCGGCGACAGGTCTGGGGCCAACGTCCTGACTTTC. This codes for CASGDRSGANVLTF.